The rows below give T cell receptor beta chains drawn from one sample of a study of OX40 agonist ivuxolimab in advanced cancers. Sequencing was performed with immunoSEQ multiplex PCR; in TCRdb, only in-frame clones are kept and a portion is missing. The table has about 83,000 clones, about 88% seen once. The sample in question was CD4+ or CD8+ T cells sorted from blood, obtained in a trial of the OX40 agonist ivuxolimab. The receptors shown here come from an adult with an advanced solid tumor such as melanoma, head and neck, liver or kidney cancer. Each CDR3 is given with its conserved first and last residue. A D gene is named only where the DNA matches it firmly. Size tells how often a clone was seen (once, few, many) or the class of an expanded clone, and some rows leave it out.

V,D,size,J,CDR3,DNA
TRBV25-1,-,few,TRBJ1-1,CASSAPQGNTEAFF,TGTGCCAGCAGTGCCCCACAGGGGAACACTGAAGCTTTCTTT
TRBV7-2,-,-,TRBJ2-7,CASSLERFYEQYF,TGTGCCAGCAGCTTAGAACGATTCTACGAGCAGTACTTC
TRBV6-6,-,-,TRBJ2-7,CASSPHSAIYEQYF,TGTGCCAGCAGTCCCCATTCAGCTATCTACGAGCAGTACTTC
TRBV10-2,TRBD1,once,TRBJ1-4,CATSKDRDEKLFF,TGCGCCACCAGCAAGGACAGGGATGAAAAACTGTTTTTT
TRBV6-5,-,-,TRBJ1-3,CASSQQGNTIYF,TGTGCCAGCAGTCAACAGGGAAACACCATATATTTT
TRBV5-4,-,-,TRBJ1-3,CASSPQDKSSGNTIYF,TGTGCCAGCAGCCCTCAAGACAAGAGCTCTGGAAACACCATATATTTT
TRBV6-1,-,-,TRBJ1-4,CASSVGPFNEKLFF,TGTGCCAGCAGTGTGGGACCGTTTAATGAAAAACTGTTTTTT
TRBV20-1,-,-,TRBJ2-1,CSASSEREQFF,TGCAGTGCTAGTAGTGAGCGTGAGCAGTTCTTC
TRBV30,-,-,TRBJ1-1,CAWSSMEAAEAFF,TGTGCCTGGAGCTCGATGGAGGCGGCTGAAGCTTTCTTT
TRBV5-5,-,-,TRBJ2-7,CASSFPTLRANYEQYF,TGTGCCAGCAGCTTCCCAACCCTACGCGCCAACTACGAGCAGTACTTC
TRBV5-1,TRBD2,-,TRBJ2-6,CASSLELSIGLTSSSGANVLTF,TGCGCCAGCAGCTTGGAACTGTCTATAGGGTTGACTAGCAGCTCTGGGGCCAACGTCCTGACTTTC
TRBV7-2,TRBD2,-,TRBJ2-5,CASSLVAGNQETQYF,TGTGCCAGCAGCTTAGTAGCGGGTAACCAAGAGACCCAGTACTTC
TRBV5-6,TRBD1,-,TRBJ1-5,CASSLGQGAGDQPQHF,TGTGCCAGCAGCTTGGGACAGGGGGCGGGCGATCAGCCCCAGCATTTT
TRBV18,-,once,TRBJ2-5,CASSPREETQYF,TGTGCCAGCTCACCCCGTGAGGAGACCCAGTACTTC
TRBV15,TRBD2,-,TRBJ2-3,CATSGGVPTDTQYF,TGTGCCACCAGCGGGGGGGTACCCACAGATACGCAGTATTTT
TRBV29-1,TRBD1,-,TRBJ1-2,CSVRDRGLSDYGYTF,TGCAGCGTGCGGGACAGGGGGCTCTCGGACTATGGCTACACCTTC
TRBV18,-,few,TRBJ1-1,CASSPFDSMNTEAFF,TGTGCCAGCTCACCATTTGACAGCATGAACACTGAAGCTTTCTTT
TRBV7-8,TRBD2,-,TRBJ2-1,CASSWPHGGRFNEQFF,TGTGCCAGCAGCTGGCCCCACGGCGGGAGATTCAATGAGCAGTTCTTC
TRBV4-1,-,-,TRBJ2-1,CASSQEQSRSYNEQFF,TGCGCCAGCAGCCAAGAACAGAGTCGGTCCTACAATGAGCAGTTCTTC
TRBV5-1,-,-,TRBJ1-1,CASSLAAGTGNTEAFF,TGCGCCAGCAGCTTGGCCGCGGGAACAGGGAACACTGAAGCTTTCTTT
TRBV15,-,-,TRBJ1-2,CATSSGALNYGYTF,TGTGCCACCAGCAGTGGGGCGTTGAACTATGGCTACACCTTC
TRBV5-1,TRBD1,-,TRBJ1-1,CASSDRGLFSHMNTEAFF,TGCGCCAGCTCTGACAGGGGACTTTTCTCCCACATGAACACTGAAGCTTTCTTT
TRBV27,TRBD1,-,TRBJ1-2,CASRPRTGEGLNYGYTF,TGTGCCAGCAGACCCCGGACAGGGGAGGGATTAAACTATGGCTACACCTTC
TRBV5-8,TRBD1,-,TRBJ2-3,CASSSGQRTSTDTQYF,TGTGCCAGCAGCTCGGGACAGAGAACTAGCACAGATACGCAGTATTTT
TRBV18,-,-,TRBJ1-2,CASSPNEGWSAYGYTF,TGTGCCAGCTCACCAAATGAGGGCTGGTCGGCTTATGGCTACACCTTC
TRBV7-3,TRBD1,-,TRBJ2-1,CASSLTGTGYNEQFF,TGTGCCAGCAGCTTAACCGGGACAGGGTACAATGAGCAGTTCTTC
TRBV10-3,-,-,TRBJ2-1,CAISEPRGPFNEQFF,TGTGCCATCAGTGAGCCAAGGGGCCCGTTTAATGAGCAGTTCTTC
TRBV25-1,TRBD2,-,TRBJ2-1,CASSEFSGLGNEQFF,TGTGCCAGCAGTGAATTTAGCGGGCTGGGCAATGAGCAGTTCTTC
TRBV6-4,-,-,TRBJ2-2,CASSDGGQNTGELFF,TGTGCCAGCAGTGACGGGGGACAGAACACCGGGGAGCTGTTTTTT